This is a list of T cell receptor beta chains from one sample in a study of T cells in Graves' hyperthyroidism and ophthalmopathy. TCRdb reprocessed the multiplex PCR reads via MiXCR and lists one record per CDR3 protein. The profile covers around 390,000 distinct CDR3 sequences, with 13% to 15% appearing a single time and less than 20% taken by the ten largest. The sample consisted of blood. All receptors come from a woman aged 25 to 45 with Graves' ophthalmopathy. Both conserved end residues are part of each CDR3. D genes are given only for firm matches. A clone size is listed for some rows: how often the clone was seen (once, few, many), or a class if it is expanded.

j_gene | v_gene | d_gene | abundance | CDR3nt | CDR3aa
TRBJ1-2 | TRBV24-1 | TRBD1 | many | TGTGCCACCAGTCAGGGGGCTTACTATGGCTACACCTTC | CATSQGAYYGYTF
TRBJ2-3 | TRBV7-3 | TRBD2 | many | TGTGCCAGCAGCTTGGGGGGGATGAACACAGATACGCAGTATTTT | CASSLGGMNTDTQYF
TRBJ2-7 | TRBV11-2 | TRBD2 | - | TGTGCCAGCTCCGGGGGGTATGGCGAGCAGTACTTC | CASSGGYGEQYF
TRBJ1-5 | TRBV20-1 | - | - | TGCAGTGCTAGAAGGGACAAGAATCAGCCCCAGCATTTT | CSARRDKNQPQHF
TRBJ2-3 | TRBV2 | - | - | TGTGCCAGCAGTGAAGGGGCAGTTAGCACAGATACGCAGTATTTT | CASSEGAVSTDTQYF
TRBJ1-2 | TRBV18 | - | many | TGTGCCAGCTCCGACAGTGGAAATGGCTACACCTTC | CASSDSGNGYTF
TRBJ1-1 | TRBV27 | - | many | TGTGCCAGCGGAATCAGGAGTAGCACTGAAGCTTTCTTT | CASGIRSSTEAFF
TRBJ2-1 | TRBV5-1 | TRBD1 | many | TGCGCCAGCAGCTTGGGAGGACAGGCCAATGAGCAGTTCTTC | CASSLGGQANEQFF
TRBJ2-1 | TRBV11-2 | - | many | TGTGCCAGCAGCCGACTGGATATGTCGAATGAGCAGTTCTTC | CASSRLDMSNEQFF
TRBJ2-3 | TRBV2 | TRBD2 | many | TGTGCCAGCAGCGAACCTGCTAGCGGGGGCACAGATACGCAGTATTTT | CASSEPASGGTDTQYF
TRBJ2-3 | TRBV11-1 | - | many | TGTGCCAGCAGCCAAAGGGTACAGGGACTCACAGATACGCAGTATTTT | CASSQRVQGLTDTQYF
TRBJ1-6 | TRBV30 | - | many | TGTGCCTGGGCAGGGTATGTTGATTCACCCCTCCACTTT | CAWAGYVDSPLHF
TRBJ2-3 | TRBV28 | TRBD2 | many | TGTGCCAGCAGTAGGAGTGGCAAGCGGGGACGTGATACGCAGTATTTT | CASSRSGKRGRDTQYF
TRBJ1-1 | TRBV11-1 | - | many | TGTGCCAGCAGCTCCCTCACCACAGGTCTGAACACTGAAGCTTTCTTT | CASSSLTTGLNTEAFF
TRBJ2-3 | TRBV20-1 | TRBD2 | many | TGCAGTGCCGAACCCCCCGGGACTAGCGGCACAGATACGCAGTATTTT | CSAEPPGTSGTDTQYF
TRBJ2-7 | TRBV6-2/TRBV6-3 | - | - | TGTGCCAGCAGTGGCAAGGGGGCCTACGAGCAGTACTTC | CASSGKGAYEQYF
TRBJ2-7 | TRBV3-1 | TRBD1 | - | TGTGCCAGCAGCGCCTACCGGGACAGGGGGTTCTACGAGCAGTACTTC | CASSAYRDRGFYEQYF
TRBJ2-7 | TRBV2 | TRBD2 | - | TGTGCCAGCGACGTGGTGGGGGGGTCCCACGAGCAGTACTTC | CASDVVGGSHEQYF
TRBJ1-1 | TRBV6-1 | - | many | TGTGCCAGCAGACCCGCTGGGGTCTCCGACACTGAAGCTTTCTTT | CASRPAGVSDTEAFF
TRBJ1-3 | TRBV30 | TRBD1 | many | TGTGCCTGGAGTTTCCTGACAGGGGCGATTGTCGGAAACACCATATATTTT | CAWSFLTGAIVGNTIYF
TRBJ2-7 | TRBV13 | - | few | TGTGCCAGCAGCTTAGGGGGGATTGGGGTCTACGAGCAGTACTTC | CASSLGGIGVYEQYF
TRBJ1-5 | TRBV27 | - | - | TGTGCCAGCAGTTTAAGGGGAACGACAGGCAATCAGCCCCAGCATTTT | CASSLRGTTGNQPQHF
TRBJ2-5 | TRBV20-1 | - | many | TGCAGTGCTAGAGATCTAAGCGGGACCCAGTACTTC | CSARDLSGTQYF
TRBJ2-3 | TRBV7-2 | TRBD2 | many | TGTGCCAGCAGCTTGCCCTGGACTAGCATCTCCACAGATACGCAGTATTTT | CASSLPWTSISTDTQYF
TRBJ2-7 | TRBV27 | - | many | TGTGCCAGCAGTCTCATGGGCGGCCTGAGGGAGCAGTACTTC | CASSLMGGLREQYF
TRBJ2-2 | TRBV29-1 | - | - | TGCAGCGTTGGGGAAACGACAGGGAACACCGGGGAGCTGTTTTTT | CSVGETTGNTGELFF
TRBJ1-3 | TRBV6-1 | TRBD1 | - | TGTGCCAGCAGTGACCCGACAGGGATTGGAAACACCATATATTTT | CASSDPTGIGNTIYF
TRBJ2-3 | TRBV15 | TRBD2 | many | TGTGCCACCAGCTTGGGACTAGCGGGGGGGATCACAGATACGCAGTATTTT | CATSLGLAGGITDTQYF
TRBJ2-3 | TRBV20-1 | - | - | TGCAGTGCCAGAGATAGTGGGGGCACAGGTACGCAGTATTTT | CSARDSGGTGTQYF
TRBJ1-6 | TRBV19 | TRBD1 | few | TGTGCCAGTAAGCCGGGACAGGGGGTTTCACCCCTCCACTTT | CASKPGQGVSPLHF
TRBJ2-2 | TRBV7-9 | TRBD1 | many | TGTGCCAGCAGCTTAGGCCCAGGGTGGACAGGACACACCGGGGAGCTGTTTTTT | CASSLGPGWTGHTGELFF
TRBJ2-3 | TRBV9 | - | - | TGTGCCAGCAGCGTAGGAAGTGGGACACACACAGATACGCAGTATTTT | CASSVGSGTHTDTQYF
TRBJ1-5 | TRBV12-3/TRBV12-4 | TRBD1 | - | TGTGCCAGCAGTCCTACACAGGGGGGCGGGCAGCCCCAGCATTTT | CASSPTQGGGQPQHF
TRBJ1-6 | TRBV2 | TRBD1 | - | TGTGCCAGCAGCGACGACAGGGGAGGCGAACCCCTCCACTTT | CASSDDRGGEPLHF
TRBJ2-7 | TRBV18 | - | many | TGTGCCAGCTCACGAAGGGACAAAATCTACGAGCAGTACTTC | CASSRRDKIYEQYF
TRBJ2-5 | TRBV28 | - | many | TGTGCCAGCAGGGGGGACTGGCGAGGGGAGACCCAGTACTTC | CASRGDWRGETQYF
TRBJ1-2 | TRBV30 | - | many | TGTGCCTGGGATTCAGGGGTAAACTATGGCTACACCTTC | CAWDSGVNYGYTF
TRBJ1-1 | TRBV3-1 | TRBD1 | - | TGTGCCAGCAGCCTCTCCGGGGGAGGGGGCGAGGAAGCTTTCTTT | CASSLSGGGGEEAFF
TRBJ2-7 | TRBV24-1 | TRBD1 | many | TGTGCCACCAGTGACCCGGGACAGGGTAAATACGAGCAGTACTTC | CATSDPGQGKYEQYF
TRBJ2-5 | TRBV12-5 | - | many | TGTGCTAGTGGACGAACGAACCAAGAGACCCAGTACTTC | CASGRTNQETQYF
TRBJ1-5 | TRBV20-1 | TRBD1 | many | TGCAGTGCTAGAGGGACAGGGAGTAGCAATCAGCCCCAGCATTTT | CSARGTGSSNQPQHF
TRBJ1-2 | TRBV30 | TRBD1 | many | TGTGCTAACGACAGGGGTTATGGCTACACCTTC | CANDRGYGYTF
TRBJ2-7 | TRBV19 | TRBD1 | few | TGTGCCAGTAGTTCGGAGGACAGGAGATACGAGCAGTACTTC | CASSSEDRRYEQYF
TRBJ2-3 | TRBV6-5 | TRBD2 | few | TGTGACAGCAGTTACGGCGGGGGGGGCACAGATACGCAGTATTTT | CDSSYGGGGTDTQYF
TRBJ2-2 | TRBV7-6 | TRBD2 | - | TGTGCCAGCAGCTTAATGGGGGGGACCGGGGAGCTGTTTTTT | CASSLMGGTGELFF
TRBJ2-7 | TRBV29-1 | TRBD1 | few | TGCAGCGTCAGGACCGGGACAGGGAGATCCTACGAGCAGTACTTC | CSVRTGTGRSYEQYF